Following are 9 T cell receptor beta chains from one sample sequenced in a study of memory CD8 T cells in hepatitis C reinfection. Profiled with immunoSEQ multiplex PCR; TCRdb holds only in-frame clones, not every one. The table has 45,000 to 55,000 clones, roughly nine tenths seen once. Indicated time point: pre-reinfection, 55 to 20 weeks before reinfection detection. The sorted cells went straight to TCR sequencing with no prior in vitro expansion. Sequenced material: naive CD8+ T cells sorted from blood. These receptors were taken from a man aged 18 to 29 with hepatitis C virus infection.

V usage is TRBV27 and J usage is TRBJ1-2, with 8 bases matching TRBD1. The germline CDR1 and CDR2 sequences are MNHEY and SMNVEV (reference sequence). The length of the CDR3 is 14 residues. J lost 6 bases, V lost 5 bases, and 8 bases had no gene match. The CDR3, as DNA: TGTGCCAGCAGTCTCGCAGGGGGCTGGGATGGCTACACCTTC. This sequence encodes CASSLAGGWDGYTF.

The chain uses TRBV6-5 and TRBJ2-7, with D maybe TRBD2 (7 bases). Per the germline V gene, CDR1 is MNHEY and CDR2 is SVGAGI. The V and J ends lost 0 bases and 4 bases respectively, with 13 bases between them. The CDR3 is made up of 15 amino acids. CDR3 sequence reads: CASSYSGGRGYEQYF. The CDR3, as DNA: TGTGCCAGCAGTTACTCGGGGGGGCGCGGGTACGAGCAGTACTTC.

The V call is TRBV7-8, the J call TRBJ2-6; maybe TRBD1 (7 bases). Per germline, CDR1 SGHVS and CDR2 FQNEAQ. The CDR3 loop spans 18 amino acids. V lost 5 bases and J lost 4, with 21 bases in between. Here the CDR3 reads CASSPRDREVGGANVLTF. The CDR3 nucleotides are TGTGCCAGCAGCCCACGAGACAGGGAGGTTGGCGGGGCCAACGTCCTGACTTTC.

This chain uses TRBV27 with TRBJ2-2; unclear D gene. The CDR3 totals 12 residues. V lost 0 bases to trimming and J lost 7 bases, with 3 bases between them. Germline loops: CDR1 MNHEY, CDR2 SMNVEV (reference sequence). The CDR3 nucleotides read TGTGCCAGCAGTTTATCCGGCGGGGAGCTGTTTTTT. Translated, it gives CASSLSGGELFF.

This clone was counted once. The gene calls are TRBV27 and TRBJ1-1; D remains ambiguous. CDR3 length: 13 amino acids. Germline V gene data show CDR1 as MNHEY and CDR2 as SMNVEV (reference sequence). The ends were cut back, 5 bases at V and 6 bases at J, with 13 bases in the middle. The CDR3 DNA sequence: TGTGCCAGCAGTCCCCCGTCCCGGGCTGAAGCTTTCTTT. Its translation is CASSPPSRAEAFF.

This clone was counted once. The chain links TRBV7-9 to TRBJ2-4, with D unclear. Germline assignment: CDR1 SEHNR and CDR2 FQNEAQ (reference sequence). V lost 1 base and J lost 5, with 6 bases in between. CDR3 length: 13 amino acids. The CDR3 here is CASSLVRENIQYF. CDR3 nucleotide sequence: TGTGCCAGCAGCTTAGTCCGGGAAAACATTCAGTACTTC.

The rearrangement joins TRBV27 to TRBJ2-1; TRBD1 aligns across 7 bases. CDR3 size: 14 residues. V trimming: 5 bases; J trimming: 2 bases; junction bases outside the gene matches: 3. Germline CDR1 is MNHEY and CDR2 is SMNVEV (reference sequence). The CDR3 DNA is TGTGCCAGCAGTAACAGGGGAACCTACAATGAGCAGTTCTTC. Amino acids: CASSNRGTYNEQFF.

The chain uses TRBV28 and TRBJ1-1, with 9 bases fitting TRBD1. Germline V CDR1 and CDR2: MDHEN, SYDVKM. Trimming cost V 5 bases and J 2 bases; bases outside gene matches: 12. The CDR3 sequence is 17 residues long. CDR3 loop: CASSPTDRGWGNTEAFF. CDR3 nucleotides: TGTGCCAGCAGTCCGACGGACAGGGGTTGGGGCAACACTGAAGCTTTCTTT.

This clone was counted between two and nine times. CDR3 DNA: TGCGCCAGCAGCCAAGAGAGGGGGTACACAGATACGCAGTATTTT. Its protein product is CASSQERGYTDTQYF. The rearrangement joins TRBV4-3 to TRBJ2-3; possible D gene TRBD1, 6 bases. Germline V gives CDR1 LGHNA, CDR2 YSLEER. Trimming shortened V by 0 bases and J by 2 bases, and 9 bases separated the two germline ends. The CDR3 extends over 15 amino acids.